The sequence of this T cell receptor (beta chain) was determined in a study of blood T cell repertoires in COVID-19. Overall study context: The samples span acute and convalescent COVID-19 from the United States, Italy and Spain. T cells, B-cell-depleted T cells, or PBMCs supplied cDNA or gDNA.

Authors' data handling: The authors estimated nucleated cell counts from reference gene primer amplification. Data came from immunoSEQ multiplex PCR; TCRdb stores just in-frame clones and leaves some out. V and J calls and clone size are as listed in that table; D and trimming were resolved from the DNA. The sample records some 41,000 clones, roughly nine tenths being singletons. Sequencing was done on a sample of peripheral blood. This TCR was recovered from a woman in her twenties or thirties in a cohort sampled during active COVID-19.

This chain's CDR3 is CASSPLGGASTEAFF. CDR3 sequence (DNA): TGTGCCAGTAGTCCCCTCGGGGGGGCGAGCACTGAAGCTTTCTTT. This chain links TRBV19 with TRBJ1-1; possible D gene TRBD1, 6 bases. The CDR3 contains 15 residues. V lost 5 bases, J lost 4 bases, and 17 bases lay in between. The V gene's germline CDR1 is LNHDA and CDR2 SQIVND (reference sequence).